Listed below are T cell receptor beta chains from one sample, sequenced in a study of CD8 T cells in Susac syndrome. TCRdb redid the calling of the immunoSEQ multiplex PCR reads with MiXCR, one entry per CDR3 protein. This table holds fewer than 350,000 distinct CDR3 sequences, approximately 91% found once. Sequenced material: CD8+ T cells from PBMCs. The receptor source for this set is a human donor with multiple sclerosis. The CDR3 runs from the conserved cysteine through the conserved F or W. The D gene is left open where the match is weak. Clone size is shown for a subset of rows, as once, few, many or a class of expanded clone.

D gene	clone size	V gene	J gene	CDR3 protein	CDR3 DNA
-	-	TRBV5-5	TRBJ2-7	CASSFSTAKLSYEQYF	TGTGCCAGCAGCTTTTCGACGGCAAAACTCTCCTACGAGCAGTACTTC
-	-	TRBV9	TRBJ1-2	CASSVDEGTYGYTF	TGTGCCAGCAGCGTAGACGAGGGGACTTATGGCTACACCTTC
-	-	TRBV5-5	TRBJ1-6	CASSFSWPSYNSPLHF	TGTGCCAGCAGCTTTTCGTGGCCCTCCTATAATTCACCCCTCCACTTT
-	-	TRBV4-2	TRBJ1-1	CASSQDERVAVGTEAFF	TGTGCCAGCAGCCAAGATGAGAGGGTGGCGGTGGGCACTGAAGCTTTCTTT
-	once	TRBV28	TRBJ2-1	CASIPQGPGSYNEQFF	TGTGCCAGCATCCCCCAGGGTCCCGGCTCCTACAATGAGCAGTTCTTC
-	-	TRBV24-1	TRBJ1-5	CATSDPRTPEPQHF	TGTGCCACCAGTGACCCAAGGACTCCGGAGCCCCAGCATTTT
-	-	TRBV28	TRBJ1-5	CASSFVRGGGSNQPQHF	TGTGCCAGCAGTTTCGTACGTGGTGGGGGTAGCAATCAGCCCCAGCATTTT
TRBD2	few	TRBV7-2	TRBJ2-7	CASSFPGRGSSYEQYF	TGTGCCAGCAGCTTCCCCGGGAGGGGGAGCTCCTACGAGCAGTACTTC
-	-	TRBV28	TRBJ1-5	CASSPNSISNQPQHF	TGTGCCAGCAGTCCCAACTCGATTAGCAATCAGCCCCAGCATTTT
-	-	TRBV12-3/TRBV12-4	TRBJ2-3	CASSYQLSTDTQYF	TGTGCCAGCAGTTACCAGCTGAGCACAGATACGCAGTATTTT
TRBD2	-	TRBV9	TRBJ2-5	CASSGWTSGEETQYF	TGTGCCAGCAGCGGGTGGACTAGCGGAGAAGAGACCCAGTACTTC
-	-	TRBV15	TRBJ2-5	CATSETPFYQETQYF	TGTGCCACCAGCGAGACCCCCTTTTACCAAGAGACCCAGTACTTC
-	-	TRBV20-1	TRBJ2-1	CSARSGLTSSSEQFF	TGCAGTGCTAGATCGGGACTCACCTCCTCTAGCGAGCAGTTCTTC
-	-	TRBV28	TRBJ2-5	CAGAGAGEQETQYF	TGTGCCGGTGCTGGGGCAGGAGAACAAGAGACCCAGTACTTC
TRBD1	-	TRBV19	TRBJ2-7	CASSMGTVGDYEQYF	TGTGCCAGTAGTATGGGGACAGTTGGAGACTACGAGCAGTACTTC
-	-	TRBV4-2	TRBJ2-7	CASSQRVTGAIDEQYF	TGTGCCAGCAGCCAAAGGGTAACCGGGGCTATCGACGAGCAGTACTTC
-	once	TRBV20-1	TRBJ1-1	CSATRDGTEAFF	TGCAGTGCTACCAGGGATGGTACTGAAGCTTTCTTT
-	-	TRBV29-1	TRBJ2-2	CSVESQSRNTGELFF	TGCAGCGTTGAATCCCAAAGTAGGAACACCGGGGAGCTGTTTTTT
-	-	TRBV18	TRBJ2-1	CASSQADSYNEQFF	TGTGCCAGCTCCCAAGCCGACAGCTACAATGAGCAGTTCTTC
-	-	TRBV10-3	TRBJ1-1	CAISDLKVRGTEAFF	TGTGCCATCAGTGACCTTAAGGTGCGTGGCACTGAAGCTTTCTTT
-	-	TRBV15	TRBJ2-1	CATSRFVGSNEQFF	TGTGCCACCAGCAGATTTGTCGGAAGCAATGAGCAGTTCTTC
-	once	TRBV4-2	TRBJ2-7	CASSQVEDSASYEQYF	TGTGCCAGCAGCCAAGTGGAGGATAGCGCCTCCTACGAGCAGTACTTC
TRBD2	-	TRBV7-8	TRBJ2-3	CASSGREGFRTDTQYF	TGTGCCAGCAGCGGGCGGGAGGGGTTTCGCACAGATACGCAGTATTTT
TRBD1	-	TRBV20-1	TRBJ1-1	CSAAGNRGRGTEAFF	TGCAGTGCTGCAGGCAACAGGGGGCGAGGGACTGAAGCTTTCTTT
-	once	TRBV7-3	TRBJ2-3	CASSLTGVRTDTQYF	TGTGCCAGCAGCTTAACGGGGGTCCGCACAGATACGCAGTATTTT
-	-	TRBV10-2	TRBJ1-5	CASSDALNPPEGQPQHF	TGCGCCAGCAGTGATGCCCTCAACCCACCCGAAGGGCAGCCCCAGCATTTT
TRBD1	-	TRBV7-6	TRBJ2-2	CASSLWDRSNTGELFF	TGTGCCAGCAGCTTATGGGACAGGTCAAACACCGGGGAGCTGTTTTTT
-	-	TRBV7-8	TRBJ2-7	CASSLATPGSYEQYF	TGTGCCAGCAGCTTAGCTACCCCGGGCTCCTACGAGCAGTACTTC
TRBD1	-	TRBV10-3	TRBJ2-3	CAISEPNRGDTQYF	TGTGCCATCAGTGAGCCCAACAGGGGTGATACGCAGTATTTT